This TCR beta chain was recorded in a study of blood T cells in healthy people across ages. Regarding this clonotype: Its antigen is currently unknown. A much larger clone is a single base away; this may be a read error.

Study outcomes and limitations: Leaving the PBMCs unsorted stopped any conclusive comparison of naive versus antigen-experienced cells.

The V end lost 1 base, the J end lost 9 bases, and 17 bases lay between the germline ends. This CDR3 spans 15 amino acids. The germline V gene has CDR1 SGHRS and CDR2 YFSETQ. Through a sample-barcoded 5' primer and a J-beta primer mix, a second PCR was run for 7 to 11 cycles. TCRdb reanalysed the 5' RACE reads using MiXCR and keeps one entry per CDR3 protein. The table has roughly 680,000 distinct CDR3 sequences, approximately 52% seen once. This chain connects TRBV5-1 to TRBJ2-1; perhaps D is TRBD1 or TRBD2 (5 bases each). The sequence was collected from a woman older than 75 in good health. The sequenced sample was blood. CDR3 amino acids: CASSLSRAERGEQFF. The DNA of the CDR3 is TGCGCCAGCAGCTTGTCACGAGCGGAAAGGGGTGAGCAGTTCTTC. Full variable domain (missing parts from reference TRBV5-1 and TRBJ2-1): KAGVTQTPRYLIKTRGQQVTLSCSPISGHRSVSWYQQTPGQGLQFLFEYFSETQRNKGNFPGRFSGRQFSNSRSEMNVSTLELGDSALYLCASSLSRAERGEQFFGPGTRLTVL.